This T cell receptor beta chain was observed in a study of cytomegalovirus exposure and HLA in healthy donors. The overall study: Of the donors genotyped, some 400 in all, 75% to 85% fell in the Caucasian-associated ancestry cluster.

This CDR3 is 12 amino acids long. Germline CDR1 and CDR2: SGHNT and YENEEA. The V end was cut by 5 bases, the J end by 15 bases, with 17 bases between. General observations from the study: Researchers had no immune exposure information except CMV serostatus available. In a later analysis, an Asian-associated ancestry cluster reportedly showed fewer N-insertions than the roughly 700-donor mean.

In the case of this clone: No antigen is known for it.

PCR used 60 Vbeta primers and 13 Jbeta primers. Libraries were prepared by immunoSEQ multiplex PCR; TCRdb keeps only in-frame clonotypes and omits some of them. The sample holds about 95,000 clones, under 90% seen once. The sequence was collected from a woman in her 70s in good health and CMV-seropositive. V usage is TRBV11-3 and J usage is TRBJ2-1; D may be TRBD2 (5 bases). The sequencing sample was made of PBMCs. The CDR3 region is CASSQSRAGSFF. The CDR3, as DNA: TGTGCCAGCAGCCAGTCGCGGGCAGGCTCGTTCTTC.